This T cell receptor (beta chain) was sequenced during a study of blood T cell repertoires in COVID-19. Trimming cost V 2 bases and J 2 bases, with 6 bases left between them. CDR1 is MNHEY, CDR2 SVGAGI, per germline. There are 13 residues in the CDR3. As originally analysed: Reference gene primer amplification in the assay estimated nucleated cell counts. Profiling relied on immunoSEQ multiplex PCR, and the TCRdb table lists in-frame clones only, not all of them. The V and J calls and clone size come from that table; D and trimming were worked out from the DNA. The repertoire holds about 80,000 clones, around 88% seen once, with approximately 6.8% in the top ten.

Sequenced sample: peripheral blood. The chain has TRBV6-5 and TRBJ1-2; no firm D call. The sequence derives from a woman of 80 years or more with acute or convalescent COVID-19. DNA for the CDR3: TGTGCCAGCAGTTACCGGGAGAACTATGGCTACACCTTC. As protein: CASSYRENYGYTF.